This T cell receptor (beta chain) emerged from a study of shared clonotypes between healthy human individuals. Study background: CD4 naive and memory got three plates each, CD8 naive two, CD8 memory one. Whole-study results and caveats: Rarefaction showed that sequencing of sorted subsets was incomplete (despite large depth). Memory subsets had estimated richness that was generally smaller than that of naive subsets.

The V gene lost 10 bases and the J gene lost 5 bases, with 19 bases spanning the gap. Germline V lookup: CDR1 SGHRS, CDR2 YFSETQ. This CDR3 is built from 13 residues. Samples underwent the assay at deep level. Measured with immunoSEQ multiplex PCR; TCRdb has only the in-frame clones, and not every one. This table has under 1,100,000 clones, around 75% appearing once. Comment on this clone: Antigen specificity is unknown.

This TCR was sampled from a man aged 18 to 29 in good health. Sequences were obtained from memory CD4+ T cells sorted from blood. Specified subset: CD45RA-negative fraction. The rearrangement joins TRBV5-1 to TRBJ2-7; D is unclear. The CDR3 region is CAGLGHLQDEQYF. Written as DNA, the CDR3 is TGCGCCGGCCTCGGGCATCTTCAGGACGAGCAGTACTTC.